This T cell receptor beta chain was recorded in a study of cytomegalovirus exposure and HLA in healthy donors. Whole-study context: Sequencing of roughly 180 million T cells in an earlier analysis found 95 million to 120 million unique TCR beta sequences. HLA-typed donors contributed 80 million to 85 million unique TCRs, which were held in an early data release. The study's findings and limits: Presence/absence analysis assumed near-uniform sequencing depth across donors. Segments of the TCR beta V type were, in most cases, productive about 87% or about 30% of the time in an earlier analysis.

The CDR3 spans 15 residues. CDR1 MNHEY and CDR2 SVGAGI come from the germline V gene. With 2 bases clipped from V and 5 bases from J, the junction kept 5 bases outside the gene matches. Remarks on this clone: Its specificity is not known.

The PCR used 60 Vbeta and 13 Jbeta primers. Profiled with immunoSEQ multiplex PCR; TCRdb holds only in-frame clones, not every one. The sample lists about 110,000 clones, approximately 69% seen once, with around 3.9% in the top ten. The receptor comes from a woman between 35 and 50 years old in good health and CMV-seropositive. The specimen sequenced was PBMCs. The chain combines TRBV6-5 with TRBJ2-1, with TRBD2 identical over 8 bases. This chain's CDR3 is CASSYGGSGDNEQFF. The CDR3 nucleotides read TGTGCCAGCAGTTACGGGGGTAGCGGGGACAATGAGCAGTTCTTC.